This T cell receptor beta chain was sequenced during a study of blood T cell repertoires in COVID-19. Generated by immunoSEQ multiplex PCR, the TCRdb table keeps only in-frame clones and is missing some. The repertoire consists of 280,000 or so clones, with around 85% occurring once and the leading ten covering 2% to 3%. J gave up 8 bases and V 6 bases, and 9 bases lay outside the gene matches. The CDR3 sequence is 13 residues long. Germline-derived CDR1 and CDR2 are SGHTA and FQGNSA. The genes are TRBV7-2 and TRBJ1-2; 7 bases line up with TRBD1. The clonotype was recovered from a woman aged 45-59 years who had recovered from COVID-19. Sequencing was done on a sample of PBMCs or T cells enriched from blood (not recorded which). The CDR3 DNA reads as TGTGCCAGCAGTATAGGGACAGTGGGCGGCTACACCTTC. This gives the protein CASSIGTVGGYTF.